The 29 T cell receptor beta chains below come from one sample, sequenced in a study of identical twins. A single record per CDR3 protein comes from TCRdb applying MiXCR to the 5' RACE reads. The sample has around 470,000 distinct CDR3 sequences, over 12% seen once. These data also featured in a second study, about yellow fever vaccine responses in identical twins.

Sequencing was performed on CD4+ T cells sorted from blood. The receptors were gathered from a woman aged 18-30 years in good health.

The genes are TRBV29-1 and TRBJ2-3; 15 nucleotides line up with TRBD2. Unmatched junction bases numbered 6, after V lost 5 bases and J lost 3 bases. This CDR3 spans 16 amino acids. The V gene's germline CDR1 is SQVTM and CDR2 ANQGSEA. Written as DNA, the CDR3 is TGCAGCGTTCTTGGACTAGCGGGAGGGAGGACAGATACGCAGTATTTT. It specifies CSVLGLAGGRTDTQYF.

This rearrangement joins TRBV6-5 to TRBJ2-3, with D perhaps matching TRBD1 or TRBD2 (5 bases each). CDR1 and CDR2 from the germline V gene are MNHEY and SVGAGI. The ends were cut back, 2 bases at V and 0 bases at J, with 15 bases in the middle. The CDR3 contains 17 residues. The CDR3: CASSYTTGAASTDTQYF. The CDR3 DNA follows: TGTGCCAGCAGTTACACCACAGGAGCGGCAAGCACAGATACGCAGTATTTT.

This sequence joins TRBV12-3 or TRBV12-4 and TRBJ1-5; D not certain. The CDR3 length is 14 residues. The V end lost 3 bases, the J end lost 0 bases, and 6 bases lay between the germline ends. CDR3 nucleotides: TGTGCCAGCAGTTTCAGTTATAGCAATCAGCCCCAGCATTTT. Translated: CASSFSYSNQPQHF.

A few counts support this clonotype. The chain joins TRBV6-1 to TRBJ2-5; D gene ambiguous. V dropped 0 bases and J dropped 7 bases, with 12 bases sitting between them. The CDR3 runs to 14 residues. Germline CDR1 is MNHNS and CDR2 is SASEGT. The CDR3 is CASSEAVVTGTQYF. The CDR3 DNA reads TGTGCCAGCAGTGAAGCTGTGGTGACGGGGACCCAGTACTTC.

This clonotype was detected a few times. The genes are TRBV25-1 and TRBJ2-7; perhaps TRBD1 as D (5 bases). This CDR3 is 15 amino acids long. Looked up from germline, CDR1 is MGHDK and CDR2 is SYGVNS. The V end was cut by 3 bases, the J end by 0 bases, with 12 bases between. CDR3 bases: TGTGCCAGCAGTGAGGCAGGGCGCCTCTCCTACGAGCAGTACTTC. Translated: CASSEAGRLSYEQYF.

This clonotype was counted once. The V call is TRBV5-6, the J call TRBJ2-3, with a weak D call TRBD2 (6 bases). The V end was cut by 2 bases, the J end by 8 bases, with 24 bases between. The CDR3 contains 17 residues. Germline-derived CDR1 and CDR2 are SGHDT and YYEEEE. The CDR3 is CASSLLRRGGVFGTQYF. The CDR3 DNA reads as TGTGCCAGCAGCTTACTAAGGCGGGGAGGTGTTTTTGGTACGCAGTATTTT.

J is TRBJ2-1 and V is TRBV5-5; D ambiguous. Trimming took 1 base from V and 7 from J, leaving 18 bases between them. The CDR3 sequence is 16 residues long. Germline assignment: CDR1 SGHKS and CDR2 YYEKEE (reference sequence). The chain's CDR3 is CASSLYVGDILNEQFF. Written as DNA, the CDR3 is TGTGCCAGCAGCTTGTACGTGGGTGACATATTAAATGAGCAGTTCTTC.

This clonotype was observed many times. This chain joins TRBV7-2 and TRBJ2-3, with D possibly being TRBD1 (6 bases). Per the germline V gene, CDR1 is SGHTA and CDR2 is FQGNSA. The ends were cut back, 1 base at V and 7 bases at J, with 12 bases in the middle. There are 14 residues in the CDR3. The CDR3 protein is CASSLGTGLYTQYF. The CDR3 nucleotides read TGTGCCAGCAGCTTAGGCACAGGGTTATATACGCAGTATTTT.

This clonotype came up a few times. The rearrangement links TRBV15 to TRBJ2-3; the match to TRBD2 covers 11 bases. The CDR3 has 16 amino acids. Germline CDR1 and CDR2: LNHNV and YYDKDF (reference sequence). After removal of 5 bases from V and 2 bases from J, the junction contained 6 bases not matched to a gene. CDR3 sequence reads: CATSVRTSGFTDTQYF. The CDR3, as DNA: TGTGCCACCAGCGTAAGGACTAGCGGGTTCACAGATACGCAGTATTTT.

In its sample, this clonotype was seen once. The CDR3 coding sequence is TGTGCCAGCTCACGCGAGACGGGAGATGAAAAACTGTTTTTT. This sequence encodes CASSRETGDEKLFF. The V gene is TRBV18, the J gene TRBJ1-4; unclear D gene. V lost 4 bases, J lost 6 bases, and 12 bases lay in between. Germline assignment: CDR1 KGHSH and CDR2 LQKENI. There are 14 residues in the CDR3.

This clonotype was detected a few times. The chain has TRBV12-3 or TRBV12-4 and TRBJ1-1; TRBD1 is a possible D gene (5 bases). The V and J ends lost 5 bases and 3 bases respectively, with 13 bases between them. The CDR3 runs to 14 residues. The chain's CDR3 is CASSRGGGDTEAFF. CDR3 nucleotides: TGTGCCAGCAGTCGGGGCGGTGGGGACACTGAAGCTTTCTTT.

This clonotype was observed a few times. The chain combines TRBV20-1 with TRBJ2-7; 13 nucleotides agree with TRBD2. Germline-derived CDR1 and CDR2 are DFQATT and SNEGSKA (reference sequence). The CDR3 loop spans 14 amino acids. Germline trimming cut 0 bases from V and 5 bases from J; bases unmatched to any gene: 1. The CDR3 DNA follows: TGCAGTGCTAGAGATGGGACTAGCGGGAACGAGCAGTACTTC. It translates to CSARDGTSGNEQYF.

The CDR3, as DNA: TGTGCCAGCAGTAAATCCGGGACTACAAGAGATACGCAGTATTTT. As protein: CASSKSGTTRDTQYF. V usage is TRBV2 and J usage is TRBJ2-3, with TRBD2 matching 7 bases. CDR1 is SNHLY, CDR2 FYNNEI, per germline. The CDR3 has 15 amino acids. The junction had 10 bases not matched to a gene; V was cut back by 5 bases and J by 5 bases.

In this sample, this clonotype turned up a few times. This chain joins TRBV7-3 and TRBJ1-2; 8 bases line up with TRBD1. This CDR3 is 14 amino acids long. Germline V gene sequence: CDR1 SGHTA, CDR2 FQGTGA. V lost 5 bases and J lost 2; bases outside the gene matches: 4. The CDR3 protein is CASSPDRGNYGYTF. The CDR3 nucleotides are TGTGCCAGCAGCCCCGACAGGGGCAACTATGGCTACACCTTC.

There are many counts of this clonotype. This sequence joins TRBV5-1 and TRBJ2-6; no definite D call. CDR3 length equals 14 residues. Germline loops: CDR1 SGHRS, CDR2 YFSETQ. Trimming took 1 base from V and 2 from J, leaving 4 bases between them. CDR3 in amino acids: CASSLTAGANVLTF. The CDR3 DNA sequence: TGCGCCAGCAGCTTGACAGCTGGGGCCAACGTCCTGACTTTC. Looking up the rest from reference TRBV5-1 and TRBJ2-6 gives the full variable domain: KAGVTQTPRYLIKTRGQQVTLSCSPISGHRSVSWYQQTPGQGLQFLFEYFSETQRNKGNFPGRFSGRQFSNSRSEMNVSTLELGDSALYLCASSLTAGANVLTFGAGSRLTVL.

This sequence joins TRBV6-5 and TRBJ2-7, with TRBD2 matching over 9 bases. Unmatched junction bases numbered 2, after V lost 2 bases and J lost 0 bases. Per germline, CDR1 MNHEY and CDR2 SVGAGI. The CDR3 has 15 amino acids. The CDR3 protein is CASSYGTSSSYEQYF. The CDR3 bases are TGTGCCAGCAGTTACGGGACTAGCTCCTCCTACGAGCAGTACTTC.

This clonotype showed up many times. The V call is TRBV28, the J call TRBJ1-2; D is unresolved. The V end was cut by 1 base, the J end by 2 bases, with 5 bases between. Looked up from germline, CDR1 is MDHEN and CDR2 is SYDVKM. This CDR3 is built from 13 residues. The CDR3 reads CASSLLENYGYTF. DNA for the CDR3: TGTGCCAGCAGTTTATTGGAGAACTATGGCTACACCTTC.

The rearrangement joins TRBV12-3 or TRBV12-4 to TRBJ2-3; tentatively, D is TRBD1 (6 bases). The CDR3 contains 14 residues. Trimming cost V 7 bases and J 0 bases, with 11 bases left between them. The CDR3 nucleotides are TGTGCCAGCAACCCGACAGGTAGCACAGATACGCAGTATTTT. Translation: CASNPTGSTDTQYF.

The genes are TRBV3-1 and TRBJ1-3; D is undetermined. V was trimmed by 1 base and J by 7 bases, leaving 5 bases between them. Germline V CDR1 and CDR2: LGHDT, YNNKEL (reference sequence). The CDR3 consists of 12 residues. The chain's CDR3 is CASSQVRNTIYF. The CDR3 region has the DNA TGTGCCAGCAGCCAAGTACGGAACACCATATATTTT.

In this sample, this clonotype turned up a few times. The chain combines TRBV5-1 with TRBJ2-7, with D possibly TRBD1 on 6 matching bases. The V gene lost 0 bases and the J gene lost 7 bases, with 14 bases spanning the gap. The germline gives CDR1 SGHRS, CDR2 YFSETQ. The CDR3 spans 14 residues. CDR3 nucleotide sequence: TGCGCCAGCAGCTTGGGCAGGGGAGTTGAGGAGCAGTACTTC. It specifies CASSLGRGVEEQYF.

The chain is built from TRBV4-3 and TRBJ2-2; D is unclear. The CDR3 runs to 18 residues. Per the germline V gene, CDR1 is LGHNA and CDR2 is YSLEER. V was cut by 0 bases and J by 3 bases, with 17 bases left in between. CDR3 nucleotides: TGCGCCAGCAGCCAAGAAGGTACCGGAATACTTTACACCGGGGAGCTGTTTTTT. As protein: CASSQEGTGILYTGELFF.

The V gene is TRBV20-1, the J gene TRBJ2-4; 11 bases are a match to TRBD2. Germline CDR1 reads DFQATT; CDR2 reads SNEGSKA (reference sequence). This CDR3 spans 17 amino acids. Trimming at V came to 3 bases and at J to 6 bases, leaving 13 bases not matched to a gene. The CDR3 DNA follows: TGCAGTGCTAGTTTACTAGCGGGAGTCCCGCTCAGAAACATTCAGTACTTC. Its protein product is CSASLLAGVPLRNIQYF.

The V call is TRBV28, the J call TRBJ1-1; 7 bases are shared with TRBD1. Germline CDR1 reads MDHEN; CDR2 reads SYDVKM. V lost 4 bases, J lost 6 bases, and 8 bases stayed unmatched. The CDR3 consists of 14 residues. The CDR3 sequence: CASSSDRDWAEAFF. DNA of the CDR3: TGTGCCAGCAGTTCCGACAGGGATTGGGCTGAAGCTTTCTTT.

This clonotype was counted only a few times. This sequence joins TRBV11-2 and TRBJ2-1, with 13 bases that match TRBD2. Trimming took 4 bases from V and 6 from J; bases not matched to a gene: 6. The CDR3 length is 16 residues. Germline-derived CDR1 and CDR2 are SGHAT and FQNNGV. The CDR3 loop reads CASSSTLAGGINEQFF. For the CDR3, the DNA is TGTGCCAGCAGCTCGACACTAGCGGGGGGGATCAATGAGCAGTTCTTC.

The V and J genes are TRBV21-1 and TRBJ2-7. TRBV21-1 is tagged as a pseudogene. This CDR3 has 15 residues. CDR3 DNA: TGTGCCAGCCCAAAAAGCGAAAGGATAGATTACGAGCAGTACTTC. Amino acid sequence: CASPKSERIDYEQYF.

V is TRBV3-1 and J is TRBJ2-1, with TRBD2 matching over 11 bases. This CDR3 has 19 amino acids. Per germline, CDR1 LGHDT and CDR2 YNNKEL (reference sequence). V was pared by 7 bases and J by 0 bases, with 14 bases of the junction left unmatched. CDR3 bases: TGTGCCAGCACCCTTCGTAGACTAGCGGGACGGAGCTCCTACAATGAGCAGTTCTTC. Translated, it gives CASTLRRLAGRSSYNEQFF.

At least ten counts were recorded for this clonotype. Compared with germline, one end of the junction differs, possibly owing to a read error. This sequence joins TRBV7-7 and TRBJ2-5; TRBD1 aligns across 7 bases. The CDR3 length is 15 residues. Per germline, CDR1 SSHAT and CDR2 FNYEAQ (reference sequence). Written as DNA, the CDR3 is TGTGCTAGCAGCTTTTCCCCAGACAGGGAAGAGACCCAGTACTTC. This codes for CASSFSPDREETQYF.

This clonotype has only a few counts. The chain combines TRBV7-6 with TRBJ2-1, with 7 bases aligning to TRBD2. Germline-derived CDR1 and CDR2 are SGHVS and FNYEAQ. V dropped 5 bases and J dropped 3; count of bases not matched to a gene: 16. The CDR3 is 18 residues long. The CDR3, as DNA: TGTGCCAGCAGCCCTGCTAGCGGAACCCAAGCGATCTACAATGAGCAGTTCTTC. Amino acid sequence: CASSPASGTQAIYNEQFF.

This clonotype was counted between two and nine times. This chain connects TRBV10-2 to TRBJ2-2; no definite D call. Trimming took off 7 bases at V and 0 bases at J, with 9 bases between the two ends. CDR3 length: 14 residues. Germline V gene lookup returns CDR1 WSHSY and CDR2 SAAADI. CDR3 region: CASTSASNTGELFF. The DNA of the CDR3 is TGCGCCAGCACTTCCGCATCGAACACCGGGGAGCTGTTTTTT.